The present TCR beta chain was sequenced within a study of beta chain features in type 1 diabetes. Looking at the study overall: What patients shared with healthy donors was a similar profile of age, gender and cell yields.

In total, each donor contributed a single heparinised blood draw that averaged about 120 mL. Study results and limitations: Healthy donors had naive, central memory and Treg TCRB repertoires that appeared less similar than those seen among patients. All four CD4+ subsets from Type 1 diabetes patients carried moderately but significantly shorter TCRB CDR3s.

Only a few counts were recorded for this clone. Its antigen is undetermined. The entirety of the isolated RNA underwent reverse transcription, so expressed TCRB transcripts were sequenced. There were several million reads on average in the naive, central memory and regulatory T cell samples. Libraries were prepared by immunoSEQ multiplex PCR; TCRdb keeps only in-frame clonotypes and omits some of them. The sample includes 600,000 or so clones, roughly 12% of them seen just once. This clonotype was sampled from a man aged 30-40 years with type 1 diabetes. Sample: naive CD4+ T cells from blood.

CDR3 DNA: TGTGCCAGCAGTGGGACGGGAAATTCACCCCTCCACTTT. This encodes CASSGTGNSPLHF. The J gene is TRBJ1-6, the V gene TRBV6-6; D is perhaps TRBD1 (5 bases). The germline V gene has CDR1 MNHNY and CDR2 SVGAGI (reference sequence). CDR3 size: 13 residues. The V gene lost 5 bases and the J gene lost 7 bases, with 9 bases spanning the gap.